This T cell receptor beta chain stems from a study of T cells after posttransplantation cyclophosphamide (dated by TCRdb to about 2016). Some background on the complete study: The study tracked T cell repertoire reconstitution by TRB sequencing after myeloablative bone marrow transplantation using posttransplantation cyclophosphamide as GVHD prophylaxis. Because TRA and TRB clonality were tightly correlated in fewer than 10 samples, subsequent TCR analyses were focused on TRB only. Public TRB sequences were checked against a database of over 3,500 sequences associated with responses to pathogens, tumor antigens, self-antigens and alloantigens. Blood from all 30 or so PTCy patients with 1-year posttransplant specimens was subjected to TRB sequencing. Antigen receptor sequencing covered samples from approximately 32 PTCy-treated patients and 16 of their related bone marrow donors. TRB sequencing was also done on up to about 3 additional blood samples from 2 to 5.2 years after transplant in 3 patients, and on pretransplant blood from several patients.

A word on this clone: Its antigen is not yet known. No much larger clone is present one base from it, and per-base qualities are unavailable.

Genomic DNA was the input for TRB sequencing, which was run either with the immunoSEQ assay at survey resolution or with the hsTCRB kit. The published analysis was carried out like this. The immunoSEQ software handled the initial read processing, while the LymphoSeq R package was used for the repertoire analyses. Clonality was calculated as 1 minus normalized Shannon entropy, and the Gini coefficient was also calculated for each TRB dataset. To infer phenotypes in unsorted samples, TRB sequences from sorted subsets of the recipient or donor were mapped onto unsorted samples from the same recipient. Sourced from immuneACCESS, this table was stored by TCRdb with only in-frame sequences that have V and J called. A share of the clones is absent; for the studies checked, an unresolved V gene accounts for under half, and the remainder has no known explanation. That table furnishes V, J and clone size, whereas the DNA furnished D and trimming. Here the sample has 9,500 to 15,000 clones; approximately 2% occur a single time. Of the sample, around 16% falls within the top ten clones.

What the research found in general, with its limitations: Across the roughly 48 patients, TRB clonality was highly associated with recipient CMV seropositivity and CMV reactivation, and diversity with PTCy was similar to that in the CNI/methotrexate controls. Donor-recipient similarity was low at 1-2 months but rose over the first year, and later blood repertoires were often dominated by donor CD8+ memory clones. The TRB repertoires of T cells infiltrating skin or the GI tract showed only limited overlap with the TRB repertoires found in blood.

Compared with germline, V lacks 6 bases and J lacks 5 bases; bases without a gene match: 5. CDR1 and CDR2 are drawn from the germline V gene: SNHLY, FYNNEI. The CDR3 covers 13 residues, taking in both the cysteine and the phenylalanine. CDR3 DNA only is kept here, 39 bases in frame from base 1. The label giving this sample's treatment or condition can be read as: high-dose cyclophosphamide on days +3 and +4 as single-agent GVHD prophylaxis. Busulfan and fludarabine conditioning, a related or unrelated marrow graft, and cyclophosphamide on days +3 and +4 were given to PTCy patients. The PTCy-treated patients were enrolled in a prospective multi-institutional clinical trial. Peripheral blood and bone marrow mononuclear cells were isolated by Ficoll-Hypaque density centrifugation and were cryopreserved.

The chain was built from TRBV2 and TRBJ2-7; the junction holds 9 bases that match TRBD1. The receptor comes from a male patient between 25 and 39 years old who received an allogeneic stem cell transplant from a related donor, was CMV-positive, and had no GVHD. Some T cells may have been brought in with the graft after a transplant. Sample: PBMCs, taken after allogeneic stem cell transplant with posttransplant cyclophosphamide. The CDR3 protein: CASSDRGSHEQYF. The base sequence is TGTGCCAGCAGCGACAGGGGGTCCCACGAGCAGTACTTC.